This T cell receptor beta chain was recovered during a study of beta chain features in type 1 diabetes. Study summary: In all, some 100 million sorted cells from all samples were analyzed.

This clone was recorded a few times. The antigen is unknown. Findings and limits, study-wide: Shorter TCRB CDR3s, moderately but significantly so, were found in Type 1 diabetes patients in all four CD4+ subsets. VDJ junctions sequenced from type 1 diabetes patients showed fewer insertions and more deletions.

Every isolated RNA sample was fully reverse transcribed, so sequencing captured expressed TCRB transcripts. Repertoires were generated with immunoSEQ multiplex PCR, while TCRdb's copy carries only in-frame clones and drops some. This sample has just under 150,000 clones, with approximately 13% found just once. The V end was cut by 4 bases, the J end by 4 bases, with 11 bases between. The germline V gene has CDR1 GTSNPN and CDR2 SVGIG (reference sequence). The CDR3 length is 13 residues. The rearrangement uses TRBV30 and TRBJ1-3, with D tentatively TRBD1 (6 bases). The clonotype comes from a man between 18 and 35 years old with type 1 diabetes. The specimen sequenced was central memory CD4+ T cells from blood. This chain's CDR3 is CAWNAGVGNTIYF. In nucleotides, the CDR3 is TGTGCCTGGAACGCAGGGGTGGGAAACACCATATATTTT.